These 21 T cell receptor beta chains share one sample of origin, sequenced in a study of T cells after posttransplantation cyclophosphamide. Cells defined as naive were viable CD3+CD4+ or CD3+CD8+ and CCR7+CD45RA+CD45RO-CD95-CD27+CD28+. TCRdb keeps only in-frame clones here, not all; method: immunoSEQ multiplex PCR. This table holds about 20,000 clones, 95% to 98% found once. Input material: naive CD4+ T cells sorted from PBMCs. The receptor source for this set is a man between 50 and 59 years old in good health, CMV-negative, and a related stem cell transplant donor.

The chain recombines TRBV4-2 with TRBJ2-1, with TRBD2 matching over 8 bases. Per the germline V gene, CDR1 is LGHNA and CDR2 is YNFKEQ. This CDR3 spans 18 amino acids. V trimming: 2 bases; J trimming: 3 bases; junction bases outside the gene matches: 12. As DNA, the CDR3 is TGTGCCAGCAGCCAACTCAGCGGGAGTGGGTCTTTCTACAATGAGCAGTTCTTC. Translating it yields CASSQLSGSGSFYNEQFF.

The chain carries TRBV5-1 and TRBJ1-5, with 7 bases lining up with TRBD1. V was pared by 2 bases and J by 5 bases, with 1 base of the junction left unmatched. The CDR3 runs to 13 residues. Germline V gives CDR1 SGHRS, CDR2 YFSETQ. The CDR3 reads CASSLTGDQPQHF. The DNA for the CDR3 is TGCGCCAGCAGCTTAACAGGGGATCAGCCCCAGCATTTT.

The chain links TRBV5-1 to TRBJ2-5; D is possibly TRBD2 (5 bases). The CDR3 spans 13 residues. CDR1 is SGHRS and CDR2 is YFSETQ in the germline V gene. The ends were cut back, 0 bases at V and 5 bases at J, with 8 bases in the middle. CDR3: CASSLDRGETQYF. The CDR3 DNA reads TGCGCCAGCAGCTTGGACAGAGGGGAGACCCAGTACTTC.

The V call is TRBV5-1, the J call TRBJ1-1; 8 bases agree with TRBD1. This CDR3 has 14 residues. Germline CDR1 and CDR2: SGHRS and YFSETQ. V gave up 4 bases and J gave up 3 bases; unmatched junction bases: 5. This CDR3 is CASSPGGADTEAFF. DNA of the CDR3: TGCGCCAGCAGCCCAGGGGGCGCGGACACTGAAGCTTTCTTT. The variable domain in full, completed from reference TRBV5-1 and TRBJ1-1, reads KAGVTQTPRYLIKTRGQQVTLSCSPISGHRSVSWYQQTPGQGLQFLFEYFSETQRNKGNFPGRFSGRQFSNSRSEMNVSTLELGDSALYLCASSPGGADTEAFFGQGTRLTVV.

V and J are TRBV7-9 and TRBJ2-7; TRBD1 aligns across 7 bases. There are 14 residues in the CDR3. The germline V gene has CDR1 SEHNR and CDR2 FQNEAQ (reference sequence). Unmatched junction bases numbered 6, after V lost 1 base and J lost 6 bases. The CDR3, as DNA: TGTGCCAGCAGCTTAGTTGGACAGGCCGGCGAGCAGTACTTC. This sequence encodes CASSLVGQAGEQYF.

J is TRBJ2-1 and V is TRBV5-1, with 7 bases matching TRBD1. Germline CDR1 SGHRS, CDR2 YFSETQ. V shed 4 bases and J 4 bases; nucleotides not matched to a gene: 8. This CDR3 has 15 residues. The CDR3 spells CASSLATGSYNEQFF. The CDR3 bases are TGCGCCAGCAGCCTGGCGACAGGGTCTTACAATGAGCAGTTCTTC.

Concerning this clone itself: Within the sample, other DNA sequences also encode this same CDR3. CDR3 protein: CASSLRLAENTGELFF. CDR3 bases: TGCGCCAGCAGCCTCCGGCTAGCGGAGAACACCGGGGAGCTGTTTTTT. The genes are TRBV5-1 and TRBJ2-2; 7 nucleotides line up with TRBD2. J was trimmed by 1 base and V by 4 bases; bases with no gene match: 7. This CDR3 is 16 amino acids long. Germline values: CDR1 SGHRS, CDR2 YFSETQ.

The V gene is TRBV2, the J gene TRBJ1-5, with unresolved D. Trimming pared 7 bases from V and 1 base from J, leaving 8 bases between. This CDR3 has 13 residues. The germline V gene has CDR1 SNHLY and CDR2 FYNNEI. The CDR3 spells CASTPGSNQPQHF. The CDR3 nucleotides read TGTGCCAGCACTCCGGGGAGCAATCAGCCCCAGCATTTT.

The V gene is TRBV6-5, the J gene TRBJ2-7, with TRBD2 matching over 12 bases. Germline values: CDR1 MNHEY, CDR2 SVGAGI. The V segment lost 5 bases and the J segment 2 bases; nucleotides outside the gene matches: 4. This CDR3 spans 15 amino acids. The CDR3 loop reads CASSRTSGVTYEQYF. The CDR3 nucleotides are TGTGCCAGCAGTCGGACTAGCGGGGTAACCTACGAGCAGTACTTC.

This rearrangement joins TRBV11-3 to TRBJ2-1; unclear D gene. Trimming took off 2 bases at V and 7 bases at J, with 12 bases between the two ends. Germline CDR1 is SGHNT and CDR2 is YENEEA. The CDR3 spans 14 residues. The CDR3 DNA is TGTGCCAGCAGCTTAACCGGGTCAGCAAATGAGCAGTTCTTC. Translation: CASSLTGSANEQFF.

The chain employs TRBV5-4 and TRBJ2-7; 7 positions match TRBD1. This CDR3 comprises 13 residues. J lost 9 bases, V lost 4 bases, and 10 bases had no gene match. In germline, CDR1 is SGHNT, CDR2 YYREEE (reference sequence). This CDR3 is CASSPDRVHVQYF. For the CDR3, the DNA is TGTGCCAGCAGCCCTGACAGGGTACACGTGCAGTACTTC. The complete variable domain, with remaining parts taken from reference TRBV5-4 and TRBJ2-7, reads ETGVTQSPTHLIKTRGQQVTLRCSSQSGHNTVSWYQQALGQGPQFIFQYYREEENGRGNFPPRFSGLQFPNYSSELNVNALELDDSALYLCASSPDRVHVQYFGPGTRLTVT.

This sequence joins TRBV7-3 and TRBJ2-3, with D perhaps TRBD1 (6 bases). Germline V lookup: CDR1 SGHTA, CDR2 FQGTGA. V was cut by 4 bases and J by 0 bases, with 8 bases left in between. The CDR3 has 14 residues. The CDR3 nucleotides read TGTGCCAGCAGCTGGGGGCTGAGCACAGATACGCAGTATTTT. As protein: CASSWGLSTDTQYF.

V is TRBV7-8 and J is TRBJ1-2, with D tentatively TRBD1 (5 bases). Trimming cost V 2 bases and J 8 bases, with 12 bases left between them. Germline V gene data show CDR1 as SGHVS and CDR2 as FQNEAQ. The CDR3 covers 13 residues. The CDR3, as DNA: TGTGCCAGCAGCTTAATGGGGCTGCGAGGCTACACCTTC. Translation: CASSLMGLRGYTF.

The chain carries TRBV6-5 and TRBJ2-2; TRBD2 matches at 8 bases. After removal of 0 bases from V and 4 bases from J, the junction contained 4 bases not matched to a gene. The CDR3 is made up of 16 amino acids. CDR1 MNHEY and CDR2 SVGAGI come from the germline V gene. DNA of the CDR3: TGTGCCAGCAGTTACTCGACTAGCGCCTTCACCGGGGAGCTGTTTTTT. Its translation: CASSYSTSAFTGELFF.

The V call is TRBV29-1, the J call TRBJ2-3; D uncertain. Germline lookup yields CDR1 SQVTM and CDR2 ANQGSEA. V was clipped by 2 bases and J by 2 bases, with 11 bases between them. The CDR3 extends over 14 amino acids. The CDR3 nucleotides are TGCAGCGTTGAATTGGGCGAAGCCACAGATACGCAGTATTTT. Protein sequence: CSVELGEATDTQYF.

The gene calls are TRBV10-3 and TRBJ2-6, with a possible D match to TRBD1 (6 bases). Germline CDR1 is ENHRY and CDR2 is SYGVKD. The V end lost 5 bases, the J end lost 4 bases, and 12 bases lay between the germline ends. There are 15 residues in the CDR3. CDR3 DNA sequence: TGTGCCATCAGTTTGGGGGCTTCGGGGGCCAACGTCCTGACTTTC. This codes for CAISLGASGANVLTF.

The rearrangement joins TRBV18 to TRBJ2-2; D not resolved. This CDR3 region has 15 residues. The ends were cut back, 5 bases at V and 4 bases at J, with 14 bases in the middle. The germline V gene encodes CDR1 KGHSH and CDR2 LQKENI. The CDR3 region is CASSKTTFGTGELFF. The CDR3 bases are TGTGCCAGCTCAAAAACTACGTTCGGCACCGGGGAGCTGTTTTTT. Drawing the rest from reference TRBV18 and TRBJ2-2, the complete variable domain is NAGVMQNPRHLVRRRGQEARLRCSPMKGHSHVYWYRQLPEEGLKFMVYLQKENIIDESGMPKERFSAEFPKEGPSILRIQQVVRGDSAAYFCASSKTTFGTGELFFGEGSRLTVL.

The chain couples TRBV5-4 to TRBJ2-2, with 14 positions matching TRBD2. Germline V CDR1 and CDR2: SGHNT, YYREEE (reference sequence). This CDR3 is built from 17 residues. The trim removed 2 bases at V and 1 base at J, leaving 1 base unmatched. The chain's CDR3 is CASSLGTSGGNTGELFF. In nucleotides, the CDR3 is TGTGCCAGCAGCTTAGGGACTAGCGGGGGGAACACCGGGGAGCTGTTTTTT.

The chain employs TRBV15 and TRBJ2-5, with D hard to call. This CDR3 spans 14 amino acids. Between the trimmed V and J ends, which lost 3 bases and 4 bases, there was a span of 12 bases. CDR1 and CDR2 (germline): LNHNV, YYDKDF (reference sequence). The CDR3 reads CATSSQRPGETQYF. Written as DNA, the CDR3 is TGTGCCACCAGCAGCCAAAGACCAGGAGAGACCCAGTACTTC.

The rearrangement links TRBV5-1 to TRBJ1-2, with 12 bases identical to TRBD1. This CDR3 comprises 15 residues. Germline V gene data show CDR1 as SGHRS and CDR2 as YFSETQ. After removal of 4 bases from V and 4 bases from J, the junction contained 5 bases not matched to a gene. The CDR3 DNA sequence: TGCGCCAGCAGCCTGGGACAGGGGGCGATCTATGGCTACACCTTC. This gives the protein CASSLGQGAIYGYTF.

The rearrangement links TRBV5-1 to TRBJ2-7, with 10 bases identical to TRBD2. The CDR3 loop spans 15 amino acids. CDR1 is SGHRS, CDR2 YFSETQ, per germline. V gave up 4 bases and J gave up 2 bases; unmatched junction bases: 6. The CDR3 loop is CASSPRAGGPYEQYF. CDR3 nucleotides: TGCGCCAGCAGCCCGCGAGCGGGAGGGCCCTACGAGCAGTACTTC.